The next 26 T cell receptor beta chains were all read from a single sample in a study of blood T cell repertoires in COVID-19. Measured with immunoSEQ multiplex PCR; TCRdb has only the in-frame clones, and not every one. The sample lists 220,000 or so clones, 85% to 90% occurring once. Sequencing was done on a sample of peripheral blood. The origin of the receptors is a woman aged 45-60 years with COVID-19, enrolled during active disease.

The V call is TRBV30, the J call TRBJ1-1; TRBD1 might be the D (6 bases). The germline gives CDR1 GTSNPN, CDR2 SVGIG (reference sequence). Trimming removed 1 base at V and 2 bases at J, with 8 bases between. The CDR3 has 13 amino acids. CDR3 DNA sequence: TGTGCCTGGAGTGCCGGGACAAACACTGAAGCTTTCTTT. It encodes CAWSAGTNTEAFF.

The rearrangement uses TRBV5-1 and TRBJ2-1; D might be TRBD1 (6 bases). Germline V gene data show CDR1 as SGHRS and CDR2 as YFSETQ. V gave up 3 bases and J gave up 4 bases, with 11 bases separating them. CDR3 length equals 14 residues. The CDR3 region is CASSYGQKYNEQFF. The CDR3 region has the DNA TGCGCCAGCAGCTATGGACAGAAATACAATGAGCAGTTCTTC. Full variable domain (outside the CDR3, taken from reference TRBV5-1 and TRBJ2-1): KAGVTQTPRYLIKTRGQQVTLSCSPISGHRSVSWYQQTPGQGLQFLFEYFSETQRNKGNFPGRFSGRQFSNSRSEMNVSTLELGDSALYLCASSYGQKYNEQFFGPGTRLTVL.

The DNA of the CDR3 is TGTGCCAGTAGTATAGACTCGATTACAGAGAACACTGAAGCTTTCTTT. Encoded protein: CASSIDSITENTEAFF. The chain combines TRBV19 with TRBJ1-1; no clear D. Trimming took off 0 bases at V and 1 base at J, with 12 bases between the two ends. The CDR3 consists of 16 residues. The germline gives CDR1 LNHDA, CDR2 SQIVND (reference sequence). The full variable domain, completed using reference TRBV19 and TRBJ1-1, is DGGITQSPKYLFRKEGQNVTLSCEQNLNHDAMYWYRQDPGQGLRLIYYSQIVNDFQKGDIAEGYSVSREKKESFPLTVTSAQKNPTAFYLCASSIDSITENTEAFFGQGTRLTVV.

This chain links TRBV6-2 or TRBV6-3 with TRBJ2-1; TRBD2 is a possible D gene (6 bases). Trimming removed 5 bases from V and 4 bases from J, with 15 bases in between. This CDR3 spans 15 amino acids. Germline CDR1 MNHEY, CDR2 SVGEGT. CDR3 residues: CASSIRAGLYNEQFF. Here the CDR3 DNA reads TGTGCCAGCAGTATCCGGGCGGGGCTTTACAATGAGCAGTTCTTC.

The J gene is TRBJ2-7, the V gene TRBV14, with a possible D match to TRBD1 (6 bases). CDR1 and CDR2 from the germline V gene are SGHDN and FVKESK. The CDR3 runs 14 residues. With 4 bases removed from V and 2 bases from J, the gap between germline ends came to 12 bases. The CDR3 loop reads CASSRPGQAYEQYF. In DNA, the CDR3 is TGTGCCAGCAGCCGACCGGGACAAGCCTACGAGCAGTACTTC.

This clone was seen once. V gene TRBV6-2 or TRBV6-3 combines with J gene TRBJ2-7, with D perhaps matching TRBD1 (6 bases). V was clipped by 6 bases and J by 3 bases, with 18 bases between them. CDR1 is MNHEY, CDR2 SVGEGT, per germline. The CDR3 runs 15 residues. CDR3 in amino acids: CASSDRQAGDYEQYF. CDR3 coding DNA: TGTGCCAGCAGCGACAGACAGGCGGGCGACTACGAGCAGTACTTC.

In this sample, this clone turned up once. This sequence joins TRBV5-1 and TRBJ2-3, with D tentatively TRBD1 (5 bases). The V end lost 4 bases, the J end lost 6 bases, and 12 bases lay between the germline ends. The CDR3 length is 13 residues. From germline, CDR1 is SGHRS and CDR2 YFSETQ. The CDR3 region has the DNA TGCGCCAGCAGCGCTCTCAGGGCGGATACGCAGTATTTT. Translation gives CASSALRADTQYF.

This chain joins TRBV4-2 and TRBJ2-3; 7 nucleotides align to TRBD2. The J segment lost 0 bases and the V segment lost 2 bases, leaving 8 bases of the junction unmatched. The CDR3 spans 17 residues. Germline V CDR1 and CDR2: LGHNA, YNFKEQ. The DNA of the CDR3 is TGTGCCAGCAGCCAACGCCCACTAGCGAGGAGCACAGATACGCAGTATTTT. Its translation: CASSQRPLARSTDTQYF.

The J gene is TRBJ2-1, the V gene TRBV30; D is possibly TRBD2 (5 bases). V shed 0 bases and J shed 6 bases, with 12 bases lying between them. Germline values: CDR1 GTSNPN, CDR2 SVGIG (reference sequence). The CDR3 has 14 amino acids. For the CDR3, the DNA is TGTGCCTGGAGTGTATTCCTCCGGGGCAATGAGCAGTTCTTC. It encodes CAWSVFLRGNEQFF.

V is TRBV28 and J is TRBJ1-2; tentative D call: TRBD1 (6 bases). The CDR3 runs to 15 residues. V was cut by 2 bases and J by 4 bases, with 14 bases left in between. CDR1 MDHEN and CDR2 SYDVKM come from the germline V gene. The CDR3: CASSLARGRFYGYTF. In nucleotides, the CDR3 is TGTGCCAGCAGTTTAGCCAGGGGACGGTTCTATGGCTACACCTTC.

This clone was observed once. The chain couples TRBV28 to TRBJ2-3; D might be TRBD2 (6 bases). V lost 7 bases and J lost 3, with 17 bases in between. The CDR3 extends over 15 amino acids. CDR1 is MDHEN and CDR2 is SYDVKM in the germline V gene. The CDR3 coding sequence is TGTGCCAGCAATGACGGGGGTGGTCGGACAGATACGCAGTATTTT. Translating gives CASNDGGGRTDTQYF. Supplemented by reference TRBV28 and TRBJ2-3, the full variable domain reads DVKVTQSSRYLVKRTGEKVFLECVQDMDHENMFWYRQDPGLGLRLIYFSYDVKMKEKGDIPEGYSVSREKKERFSLILESASTNQTSMYLCASNDGGGRTDTQYFGPGTRLTVL.

This chain uses TRBV18 with TRBJ2-1; a weak D match, TRBD2 (6 bases). The CDR3 extends over 17 amino acids. V was pared by 3 bases and J by 9 bases, with 24 bases between. The V gene's germline CDR1 is KGHSH and CDR2 LQKENI. CDR3 nucleotide sequence: TGTGCCAGCTCACCGCTGCCGGGACTGGGGTATTTAGGTGAGCAGTTCTTC. This encodes CASSPLPGLGYLGEQFF.

The rearrangement uses TRBV5-4 and TRBJ1-4; D is possibly TRBD1 (6 bases). Germline V gene data show CDR1 as SGHNT and CDR2 as YYREEE (reference sequence). The CDR3 runs 13 residues. V lost 0 bases and J lost 8, with 8 bases in between. The chain's CDR3 is CASSLDRVEKLFF. The CDR3 coding sequence is TGTGCCAGCAGCTTGGACAGGGTAGAAAAACTGTTTTTT.

The chain carries TRBV12-5 and TRBJ2-2, with D hard to call. The CDR3 loop spans 14 amino acids. Germline CDR1 and CDR2: LGHNT and FRNRAP. V lost 6 bases, J lost 3 bases, and 11 bases lay in between. Here the CDR3 reads CASGLFPDTGELFF. The CDR3 region has the DNA TGTGCTAGTGGCCTATTCCCGGACACCGGGGAGCTGTTTTTT. The complete variable domain, with remaining parts taken from reference TRBV12-5 and TRBJ2-2, reads DARVTQTPRHKVTEMGQEVTMRCQPILGHNTVFWYRQTMMQGLELLAYFRNRAPLDDSGMPKDRFSAEMPDATLATLKIQPSEPRDSAVYFCASGLFPDTGELFFGEGSRLTVL.

This chain connects TRBV19 to TRBJ2-3; TRBD1 agrees at 7 bases. The CDR3 spans 16 residues. Losses at the gene ends were 6 bases for V and 2 bases for J; bases not matched to a gene: 11. Germline V gene lookup returns CDR1 LNHDA and CDR2 SQIVND (reference sequence). CDR3 region: CASRGRRGQVTDTQYF. CDR3 DNA sequence: TGTGCCAGTAGGGGGCGAAGAGGACAGGTCACAGATACGCAGTATTTT.

This chain joins TRBV6-5 and TRBJ2-5; D might be TRBD2 (5 bases). Germline-derived CDR1 and CDR2 are MNHEY and SVGAGI. This CDR3 comprises 12 residues. V shed 7 bases and J shed 4 bases, with 10 bases lying between them. This CDR3 reads CASTLEGETQYF. DNA for the CDR3: TGTGCCAGCACCCTAGAGGGAGAGACCCAGTACTTC.

The V call is TRBV28, the J call TRBJ2-3, with D unresolved. Germline V gene sequence: CDR1 MDHEN, CDR2 SYDVKM. The CDR3 has 14 amino acids. V dropped 5 bases and J dropped 6 bases, with 15 bases sitting between them. CDR3 nucleotide sequence: TGTGCCAGCAGTACCCGCGTGGGCCACGATACGCAGTATTTT. Translating it yields CASSTRVGHDTQYF. Looking up the rest from reference TRBV28 and TRBJ2-3 gives the full variable domain: DVKVTQSSRYLVKRTGEKVFLECVQDMDHENMFWYRQDPGLGLRLIYFSYDVKMKEKGDIPEGYSVSREKKERFSLILESASTNQTSMYLCASSTRVGHDTQYFGPGTRLTVL.

The chain uses TRBV21-1 and TRBJ2-2; TRBD1, the table's D call, was not compared with the DNA. TRBV21-1 is marked as a pseudogene. This CDR3 spans 17 amino acids. The CDR3 coding sequence is TGTGCCAGCAGCAAAGATCAGGGGGCGGGAGACACCGGGGAGCTGTTTTTT. This codes for CASSKDQGAGDTGELFF.

The chain is built from TRBV5-5 and TRBJ1-2, with TRBD1 identical over 8 bases. Germline-derived CDR1 and CDR2 are SGHKS and YYEKEE (reference sequence). There are 17 residues in the CDR3. V shed 0 bases, J shed 1 base, and the junction held 8 bases outside the gene matches. DNA of the CDR3: TGTGCCAGCAGCTTGGGGACAGGGCACGAAGGTAACTATGGCTACACCTTC. Translated, it gives CASSLGTGHEGNYGYTF.

The CDR3 here is CASNAGTKNYNEQFF. Written as DNA, the CDR3 is TGTGCCAGCAACGCCGGGACTAAGAACTACAATGAGCAGTTCTTC. The rearrangement uses TRBV2 and TRBJ2-1; 7 nucleotides agree with TRBD2. Germline V gene data show CDR1 as SNHLY and CDR2 as FYNNEI. The CDR3 sequence is 15 residues long. Trimming at V came to 7 bases and at J to 3 bases, leaving 9 bases not matched to a gene. The whole variable domain, filled in from reference TRBV2 and TRBJ2-1, reads EPEVTQTPSHQVTQMGQEVILRCVPISNHLYFYWYRQILGQKVEFLVSFYNNEISEKSEIFDDQFSVERPDGSNFTLKIRSTKLEDSAMYFCASNAGTKNYNEQFFGPGTRLTVL.

The J gene is TRBJ1-2, the V gene TRBV7-3; D is possibly TRBD1 (6 bases). With 0 bases removed from V and 4 bases from J, the gap between germline ends came to 9 bases. The germline CDR1 and CDR2 sequences are SGHTA and FQGTGA. This CDR3 contains 14 residues. CDR3 coding DNA: TGTGCCAGCAGCTTAACGGGGGGGCCCTATGGCTACACCTTC. The encoded protein is CASSLTGGPYGYTF.

The chain couples TRBV7-8 to TRBJ1-2; D unresolved. The germline gives CDR1 SGHVS, CDR2 FQNEAQ. The CDR3 is made up of 15 amino acids. Trimming left V 3 bases short and J 2 bases short, with 13 bases between. CDR3 nucleotides: TGTGCCAGCAGCTTGCGGGTACCGTTAAACTATGGCTACACCTTC. Translated, it gives CASSLRVPLNYGYTF.

The chain couples TRBV19 to TRBJ2-3; 11 bases are shared with TRBD2. The CDR3 totals 14 residues. In germline, CDR1 is LNHDA, CDR2 SQIVND (reference sequence). The J segment lost 7 bases and the V segment lost 5 bases, leaving 5 bases of the junction unmatched. The CDR3 nucleotides are TGTGCCAGTAGTCCCGGGACTAGCGGAAATACGCAGTATTTT. Translation gives CASSPGTSGNTQYF.

The chain couples TRBV19 to TRBJ1-5, with 8 bases that match TRBD1. The CDR3 is 16 amino acids. Trimming at V came to 7 bases and at J to 4 bases, leaving 12 bases not matched to a gene. From germline, CDR1 is LNHDA and CDR2 SQIVND (reference sequence). The CDR3 region has the DNA TGTGCCAGTATCCCCTTTGGGGACAGGCCAAATCAGCCCCAGCATTTT. It specifies CASIPFGDRPNQPQHF.

The V and J genes are TRBV10-3 and TRBJ1-1, with D tentatively TRBD1 (6 bases). The V end was cut by 4 bases, the J end by 1 base, with 13 bases between. Per the germline V gene, CDR1 is ENHRY and CDR2 is SYGVKD. This CDR3 is 15 amino acids long. CDR3 bases: TGTGCCATCAGTGGAAGGGGGTTAAAGAACACTGAAGCTTTCTTT. Translation: CAISGRGLKNTEAFF.

This chain uses TRBV5-1 with TRBJ2-1; 12 positions agree with TRBD2. Germline-derived CDR1 and CDR2 are SGHRS and YFSETQ. This CDR3 region has 17 residues. The J segment lost 7 bases and the V segment lost 2 bases, leaving 10 bases of the junction unmatched. The CDR3: CASSFSPASGGENEQFF. CDR3 nucleotide sequence: TGCGCCAGCAGCTTCAGCCCAGCTAGCGGGGGGGAAAATGAGCAGTTCTTC.